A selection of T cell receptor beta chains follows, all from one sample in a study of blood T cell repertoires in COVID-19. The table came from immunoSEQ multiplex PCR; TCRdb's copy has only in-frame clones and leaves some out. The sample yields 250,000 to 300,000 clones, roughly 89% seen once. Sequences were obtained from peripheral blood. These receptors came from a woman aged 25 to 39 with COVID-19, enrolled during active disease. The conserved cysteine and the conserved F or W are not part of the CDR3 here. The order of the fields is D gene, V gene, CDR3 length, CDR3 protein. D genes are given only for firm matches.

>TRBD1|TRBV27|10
ASTDRSYEQY
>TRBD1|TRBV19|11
ATLDRDNQPQH
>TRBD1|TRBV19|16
ASISKQGAYDSNQPQH
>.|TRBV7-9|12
ASSLIGRGETQY
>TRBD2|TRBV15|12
ATSRLAGGNEQF
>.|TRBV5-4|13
ASSPEMDIYNEQF
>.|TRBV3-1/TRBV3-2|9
ASSQSGVQY
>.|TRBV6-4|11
ASSPTVNTEAF
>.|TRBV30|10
AWIQLNQPQH
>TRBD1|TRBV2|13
ASSTDRGVLGELF
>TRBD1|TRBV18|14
ASSPSDRGYNQPQH
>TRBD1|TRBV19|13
ASRQTGPSQETQY
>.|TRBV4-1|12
ASARPGSKGGYT
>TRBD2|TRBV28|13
ASSLAGGKTYEQY
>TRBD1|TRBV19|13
ASSNTGTGTYEQY
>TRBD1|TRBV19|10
ATRTGGNEQY
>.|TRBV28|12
ASRTQGTNEKLF
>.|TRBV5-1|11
ASSNTQGSEAF
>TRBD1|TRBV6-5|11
ASSWDRGSEAF
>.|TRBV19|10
ASSIVNSPLH
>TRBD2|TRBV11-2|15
ASSLGRASGGWETQY
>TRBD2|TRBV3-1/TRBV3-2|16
ASSQVRGEIRETDTQY
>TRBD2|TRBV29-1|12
SVVTSGFHNEQF
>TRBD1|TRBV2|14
ASTAQPGQTTGGYT